This T cell receptor beta chain was sequenced during a study of blood T cell repertoires in COVID-19. Study-level information: Acute-phase and convalescent COVID-19 samples originated in the United States, Italy and Spain. PBMCs, B-cell-depleted T cells, or T cells were the source of the cDNA or gDNA that made up the material.

The assay was immunoSEQ multiplex PCR, and TCRdb's table has in-frame clones only and misses some. The sample holds roughly 80,000 clones, about 90% seen once. The CDR3 runs to 15 residues. The germline V gene encodes CDR1 SNHLY and CDR2 FYNNEI. Trimming pared 7 bases from V and 1 base from J, leaving 15 bases between. The sequence was obtained from a woman of 80 years or more with acute or convalescent COVID-19. This chain connects TRBV2 to TRBJ2-3; no definite D call. Sequencing was performed on peripheral blood. DNA for the CDR3: TGTGCCAGCAAGGCTAGTATCAGTCGCACAGATACGCAGTATTTT. Amino acids: CASKASISRTDTQYF.